Below, 14 T cell receptor beta chains from the same sample are listed, as sequenced in a study of T cell responses to AZD1222 COVID-19 vaccine. Using immunoSEQ multiplex PCR, the repertoire was profiled, and TCRdb retains in-frame clones only, with some absent. The repertoire holds 130,000 or so clones, about 88% seen once, with roughly 3.1% in the top ten. This specimen consisted of peripheral blood, obtained 28 days after the second AZD1222 dose. Receptors were obtained from an adult who received the AZD1222 COVID-19 vaccine.

The rearrangement uses TRBV9 and TRBJ2-2; D may be TRBD2 (6 bases). V was shortened by 6 bases and J by 6 bases, with 15 bases between the two germline ends. The CDR3 runs 14 residues. Looked up from germline, CDR1 is SGDLS and CDR2 is YYNGEE. CDR3 protein: CASTPTGVAGELFF. DNA of the CDR3: TGTGCCAGCACCCCGACGGGGGTCGCCGGGGAGCTGTTTTTT. Supplemented by reference TRBV9 and TRBJ2-2, the full variable domain reads DSGVTQTPKHLITATGQRVTLRCSPRSGDLSVYWYQQSLDQGLQFLIQYYNGEERAKGNILERFSAQQFPDLHSELNLSSLELGDSALYFCASTPTGVAGELFFGEGSRLTVL.

The chain uses TRBV12-3 or TRBV12-4 and TRBJ1-1; D unclear. Trimming cost V 6 bases and J 4 bases, with 3 bases left between them. There are 10 residues in the CDR3. The CDR3 sequence is CASRGTEAFF. Written as DNA, the CDR3 is TGTGCCAGCAGAGGCACTGAAGCTTTCTTT.

This clone has a single count. The chain couples TRBV28 to TRBJ1-1; the D gene is possibly TRBD1 (6 bases). Trimming pared 7 bases from V and 5 bases from J, leaving 20 bases between. The V gene's germline CDR1 is MDHEN and CDR2 SYDVKM. The CDR3 is 15 amino acids. CDR3 loop: CASIQRGGRRTEAFF. In DNA, the CDR3 is TGTGCCAGCATCCAACGGGGGGGCAGGAGGACTGAAGCTTTCTTT.

This clone appeared a few times. The chain has TRBV10-2 and TRBJ1-3, with D perhaps TRBD1 (5 bases). Germline CDR1 and CDR2: WSHSY and SAAADI. There are 14 residues in the CDR3. V was shortened by 6 bases and J by 0 bases, with 9 bases between the two germline ends. This CDR3 is CASRDIGSGNTIYF. The CDR3 region has the DNA TGCGCCAGCAGGGACATCGGCTCTGGAAACACCATATATTTT.

The rearrangement uses TRBV6-7 and TRBJ1-1; D is unresolved. TRBV6-7 has ORF status, its function being uncertain. The germline V and J ends were trimmed by 2 bases and 4 bases, with 8 bases remaining between them. CDR3 length: 13 amino acids. The CDR3 sequence: CASSYGQRTEAFF. The DNA of the CDR3 is TGTGCCAGCAGTTACGGGCAGCGCACTGAAGCTTTCTTT.

In DNA form, the CDR3 reads TGTGCCAGCAGTTACTCGAGACAGACGAGGAACTATGGCTACACCTTC. It is translated as CASSYSRQTRNYGYTF. The rearrangement uses TRBV6-5 and TRBJ1-2; D may be TRBD1 (5 bases). CDR1 MNHEY and CDR2 SVGAGI come from the germline V gene. Trimming cost V 0 bases and J 2 bases, with 13 bases left between them. This CDR3 is 16 amino acids long.

The chain carries TRBV2 and TRBJ2-7; 9 bases map to TRBD1. CDR3 length equals 11 residues. The junction had 3 bases not matched to a gene; V was cut back by 7 bases and J by 8 bases. CDR1 and CDR2 from the germline V gene are SNHLY and FYNNEI. CDR3: CASKDRGKQYF. The CDR3 DNA follows: TGTGCCAGCAAGGACAGGGGAAAGCAGTACTTC.

The chain uses TRBV10-2 and TRBJ2-3; TRBD1 matches 10 bases. V was pared by 5 bases and J by 4 bases, with 6 bases of the junction left unmatched. Per the germline V gene, CDR1 is WSHSY and CDR2 is SAAADI. CDR3 size: 15 residues. This CDR3 is CASSHGQGVSDTQYF. The CDR3 DNA follows: TGCGCCAGCAGTCACGGACAGGGGGTTTCAGATACGCAGTATTTT.

The V and J genes are TRBV5-1 and TRBJ1-4; unclear D gene. The CDR3 is 16 residues long. Trimming stripped 0 bases from V and 0 bases from J, with 9 bases between. In germline, CDR1 is SGHRS, CDR2 YFSETQ. CDR3: CASSLGLTATNEKLFF. CDR3 nucleotide sequence: TGCGCCAGCAGCTTGGGATTGACGGCAACTAATGAAAAACTGTTTTTT.

The sample holds one count of this clone. Germline and junction disagree at one end, which may indicate a read error. The chain is built from TRBV20-1 and TRBJ2-3; TRBD1 matches at 10 bases. The CDR3 has 17 residues. Germline assignment: CDR1 DFQATT and CDR2 SNEGSKA (reference sequence). Written as DNA, the CDR3 is TGCTGTGCTAGTGGGACCCCGACAGGGGGCGCCGCAGATACGCAGTATTTT. Its translation: CCASGTPTGGAADTQYF.

By its share, this clone is medium-sized. The chain joins TRBV5-6 to TRBJ1-5; 8 bases map to TRBD1. The V segment lost 0 bases and the J segment 0 bases; nucleotides outside the gene matches: 8. The germline V gene has CDR1 SGHDT and CDR2 YYEEEE. The CDR3 runs 18 residues. CDR3 DNA: TGTGCCAGCAGCTTGGGGAGGACAGGGCTTTATAGCAATCAGCCCCAGCATTTT. Amino acid sequence: CASSLGRTGLYSNQPQHF.

The chain recombines TRBV19 with TRBJ1-3; D possibly corresponds to TRBD1 (6 bases). The CDR3 contains 15 residues. Germline V CDR1 and CDR2: LNHDA, SQIVND (reference sequence). Between the trimmed V and J ends, which lost 8 bases and 0 bases, there was a span of 14 bases. CDR3 nucleotides: TGTGCCAGTTCGCGACAGGACCTCTCTGGAAACACCATATATTTT. This codes for CASSRQDLSGNTIYF.

The genes are TRBV6-5 and TRBJ1-5, with a weak D call TRBD1 (5 bases). Between the trimmed V and J ends, which lost 5 bases and 0 bases, there was a span of 11 bases. The CDR3 extends over 15 amino acids. Germline V gene lookup returns CDR1 MNHEY and CDR2 SVGAGI. The CDR3 spells CASSRGEISNQPQHF. Written as DNA, the CDR3 is TGTGCCAGCAGTCGAGGGGAAATTAGCAATCAGCCCCAGCATTTT.

Many counts were recorded for this clone. The gene calls are TRBV19 and TRBJ1-2; D unclear. The CDR3 has 13 amino acids. Deletions cut 7 bases from V and 4 bases from J, with 13 bases between. The V gene's germline CDR1 is LNHDA and CDR2 SQIVND (reference sequence). As DNA, the CDR3 is TGTGCCAGTACCCTCTGGCCTGGCTATGGCTACACCTTC. Protein: CASTLWPGYGYTF. The full variable domain, its missing parts supplied by reference TRBV19 and TRBJ1-2, is DGGITQSPKYLFRKEGQNVTLSCEQNLNHDAMYWYRQDPGQGLRLIYYSQIVNDFQKGDIAEGYSVSREKKESFPLTVTSAQKNPTAFYLCASTLWPGYGYTFGSGTRLTVV.